This TCR beta chain was retrieved from a study of shared clonotypes between healthy human individuals. Study findings and constraints: Sampling covered blood only; tissue repertoires likely differ.

Those who donated were healthy HIV-negative adults, with no recent acute infections or vaccinations reported. When replicate PCRs were run on unsorted PBMC, they used around 0.3 ug DNA, some 30,000 T cell genomes. Methods used by the authors: Sequence data from immunoSEQ were junction-only and lacked quality scores; consequently, filtering differed. The protocol was immunoSEQ multiplex PCR, while the TCRdb copy is restricted to in-frame clones and leaves out a portion. V, J and clone size were drawn from that table, and D and trimming were deduced from the DNA. The table includes hundreds of thousands of clones, around 79% detected once. The V gene's germline CDR1 is MNHEY and CDR2 SVGAGI. The CDR3 length is 15 residues. The J segment lost 2 bases and the V segment lost 0 bases, leaving 3 bases of the junction unmatched. Points on this clone: Antigen: not known.

The receptor comes from a woman in her forties in good health. Some clones in this sample may be carry-over from other donors' samples. The sequenced sample consisted of PBMCs. The chain carries TRBV6-5 and TRBJ2-7; 8 positions match TRBD2. The CDR3 DNA is TGTGCCAGCAGTTACTCGGGACTAGGGACCTACGAGCAGTACTTC. The encoded protein is CASSYSGLGTYEQYF.